Below are 23 T cell receptor beta chains sequenced from a single sample in a study of cytomegalovirus exposure and HLA in healthy donors. PCR was performed using 60 Vbeta and 13 Jbeta primers. Here immunoSEQ multiplex PCR was the method, and the copy in TCRdb shows in-frame clones only, minus some. This table holds some 96,000 clones, about 80% found once. Source material: PBMCs. These TCRs come from a man aged 40-55 years in good health and CMV-seronegative.

To note about this clone: Sequence at one end of the junction differs from germline and may be a read error. The gene calls are TRBV7-9 and TRBJ2-7; TRBD1 agrees at 8 bases. CDR3 length equals 12 residues. Germline values: CDR1 SEHNR, CDR2 FQNEAQ (reference sequence). CDR3 DNA: TGTTCCAGCAGAGACAGGGGAGGCGAGCAGTACTTC. This translates into CSSRDRGGEQYF.

The chain joins TRBV28 to TRBJ2-1, with 12 nucleotides matching TRBD1. In germline, CDR1 is MDHEN, CDR2 SYDVKM. Unmatched junction bases numbered 11, after V lost 7 bases and J lost 7 bases. CDR3 length: 16 residues. The DNA of the CDR3 is TGTGCCAGCAACACCTTGGGGACAGGGGGCTTGAATGAGCAGTTCTTC. Protein product: CASNTLGTGGLNEQFF.

The rearrangement uses TRBV25-1 and TRBJ2-1; 10 bases match TRBD1. CDR3 length equals 16 residues. J lost 6 bases, V lost 6 bases, and 11 bases had no gene match. Germline CDR1 reads MGHDK; CDR2 reads SYGVNS. CDR3 bases: TGTGCCAGCAGGAGAGGGGGGACAGGGGCATCCAATGAGCAGTTCTTC. Encoded protein: CASRRGGTGASNEQFF. The full variable domain, rest sourced from reference TRBV25-1 and TRBJ2-1, is EADIYQTPRYLVIGTGKKITLECSQTMGHDKMYWYQQDPGMELHLIHYSYGVNSTEKGDLSSESTVSRIRTEHFPLTLESARPSHTSQYLCASRRGGTGASNEQFFGPGTRLTVL.

The chain uses TRBV11-2 and TRBJ1-2; D might be TRBD1 (6 bases). There are 15 residues in the CDR3. Germline V gives CDR1 SGHAT, CDR2 FQNNGV. V dropped 4 bases and J dropped 4 bases, with 16 bases sitting between them. In DNA form, the CDR3 reads TGTGCCAGCAGCTCGGCGGGGGCCTCTGCCTATGGCTACACCTTC. Its translation is CASSSAGASAYGYTF.

This chain connects TRBV5-6 to TRBJ1-4, with a possible D match to TRBD1 (6 bases). The CDR3 totals 18 residues. The germline V and J ends were trimmed by 4 bases and 7 bases, with 26 bases remaining between them. The germline V gene encodes CDR1 SGHDT and CDR2 YYEEEE. In DNA form, the CDR3 reads TGTGCCAGCAGCCGCCCGGGGAGGGGGACCTTAAAGGGTGAAAAACTGTTTTTT. Translation gives CASSRPGRGTLKGEKLFF.

The rearrangement uses TRBV27 and TRBJ2-7, with a tentative D call TRBD2 (6 bases). V lost 5 bases and J lost 0, with 8 bases in between. Germline V gene sequence: CDR1 MNHEY, CDR2 SMNVEV (reference sequence). CDR3 length equals 13 residues. CDR3 residues: CASSGGISYEQYF. For the CDR3, the DNA is TGTGCCAGCAGTGGCGGGATCTCCTACGAGCAGTACTTC.

The chain recombines TRBV19 with TRBJ1-5; 7 bases line up with TRBD1. Germline V gene sequence: CDR1 LNHDA, CDR2 SQIVND (reference sequence). The CDR3 length is 15 residues. V trimming: 6 bases; J trimming: 4 bases; junction bases outside the gene matches: 9. CDR3 nucleotide sequence: TGTGCCAGTAGCTACGACAGGGCGAGGAATCAGCCCCAGCATTTT. It translates to CASSYDRARNQPQHF.

The V and J genes are TRBV29-1 and TRBJ1-2, with TRBD1 as a possible D gene (6 bases). The V gene lost 1 base and the J gene lost 3 bases, with 12 bases spanning the gap. The CDR3 contains 14 residues. Germline CDR1 is SQVTM and CDR2 is ANQGSEA. CDR3 nucleotide sequence: TGCAGCGTTGAAGGCATCAGGGGCGACTATGGCTACACCTTC. Protein sequence: CSVEGIRGDYGYTF.

The V call is TRBV5-1, the J call TRBJ2-1; weak D call: TRBD1 (5 bases). Looked up from germline, CDR1 is SGHRS and CDR2 is YFSETQ. The CDR3 length is 18 residues. Trimming pared 1 base from V and 8 bases from J, leaving 25 bases between. CDR3 protein: CASSLLESLIDRNYEQFF. CDR3 sequence (DNA): TGCGCCAGCAGCTTGCTCGAGTCACTTATAGACAGAAATTATGAGCAGTTCTTC.

V gene TRBV7-9 combines with J gene TRBJ2-2; TRBD2 is a possible D gene (5 bases). This CDR3 spans 17 amino acids. Germline assignment: CDR1 SEHNR and CDR2 FQNEAQ (reference sequence). The V gene lost 3 bases and the J gene lost 7 bases, with 21 bases spanning the gap. CDR3 residues: CASSLDGRGYKGGELFF. CDR3 bases: TGTGCCAGCAGCTTGGACGGCCGGGGTTATAAGGGCGGGGAGCTGTTTTTT.

The chain joins TRBV6-4 to TRBJ2-3, with D possibly being TRBD1 (5 bases). With 8 bases removed from V and 0 bases from J, the gap between germline ends came to 21 bases. CDR1 MRHNA and CDR2 SNTAGT come from the germline V gene. CDR3 length: 17 residues. The CDR3, as DNA: TGTGCCAGCCCAAACTACCCAGGGCACCACAGCACAGATACGCAGTATTTT. It is translated as CASPNYPGHHSTDTQYF.

The chain links TRBV19 to TRBJ2-7, with 9 bases identical to TRBD2. The CDR3 covers 15 residues. Germline CDR1 LNHDA, CDR2 SQIVND (reference sequence). The ends lost 6 bases at V and 4 bases at J; junction bases unmatched: 10. The CDR3 region has the DNA TGTGCCAGTAGCCCCCGTAGCGGGAGCCTTTACGAGCAGTACTTC. This sequence encodes CASSPRSGSLYEQYF.

This chain joins TRBV5-1 and TRBJ2-7; 8 nucleotides agree with TRBD2. After removal of 0 bases from V and 7 bases from J, the junction contained 12 bases not matched to a gene. This CDR3 is built from 16 residues. In germline, CDR1 is SGHRS, CDR2 YFSETQ. CDR3 DNA sequence: TGCGCCAGCAGCTTGGAGGGTAGCGGGACCCCGGGGGAGCAGTACTTC. This encodes CASSLEGSGTPGEQYF.

V and J are TRBV27 and TRBJ1-2, with D possibly being TRBD1 (5 bases). Germline V gene data show CDR1 as MNHEY and CDR2 as SMNVEV (reference sequence). The CDR3 covers 13 residues. V lost 2 bases and J lost 2, with 6 bases in between. The CDR3 nucleotides read TGTGCCAGCAGTTTACAGGGAAACTATGGCTACACCTTC. Its translation: CASSLQGNYGYTF.

The chain has TRBV9 and TRBJ2-7; the D gene is possibly TRBD2 (5 bases). The V end lost 4 bases, the J end lost 0 bases, and 8 bases lay between the germline ends. Germline-derived CDR1 and CDR2 are SGDLS and YYNGEE. The CDR3 runs 13 residues. CDR3 loop: CASSPGYSYEQYF. The CDR3 DNA sequence: TGTGCCAGCAGCCCGGGATACTCCTACGAGCAGTACTTC.

The rearrangement joins TRBV5-4 to TRBJ2-7; D perhaps matches TRBD2 (6 bases). The CDR3 runs 12 residues. Germline V gene sequence: CDR1 SGHNT, CDR2 YYREEE (reference sequence). V was trimmed by 4 bases and J by 6 bases, leaving 11 bases between them. CDR3 region: CASSAGGSEQYF. Written as DNA, the CDR3 is TGTGCCAGCAGCGCCGGAGGGAGCGAGCAGTACTTC.

Worth noting for this clone: Its ends do not fully match the called genes, so a read error is possible. The V call is TRBV7-9, the J call TRBJ2-7; D possibly corresponds to TRBD1 (5 bases). CDR3 length: 12 residues. Germline V gene sequence: CDR1 SEHNR, CDR2 FQNEAQ (reference sequence). The CDR3 reads CSSSMDTYEQYF. CDR3 sequence (DNA): TGTTCCAGCAGCATGGACACCTACGAGCAGTACTTC.

The chain carries TRBV30 and TRBJ1-6; D ambiguous. Germline loops: CDR1 GTSNPN, CDR2 SVGIG (reference sequence). This CDR3 is built from 16 residues. Trimming cost V 2 bases and J 8 bases, with 19 bases left between them. The CDR3 loop reads CAWSQTTGLRDSPLHF. Here the CDR3 DNA reads TGTGCCTGGAGTCAAACAACCGGACTCCGGGATTCACCCCTCCACTTT.

The genes are TRBV27 and TRBJ2-3, with TRBD2 matching 9 bases. The germline V gene encodes CDR1 MNHEY and CDR2 SMNVEV (reference sequence). J gave up 4 bases and V 5 bases, and 10 bases lay outside the gene matches. The CDR3 contains 16 residues. CDR3 nucleotides: TGTGCCAGCAGTCCTGCTCGACGCGGGGGGGCAGATACGCAGTATTTT. It translates to CASSPARRGGADTQYF.

The chain joins TRBV6-4 to TRBJ1-4; 11 bases are a match to TRBD1. V was pared by 8 bases and J by 5 bases, with 13 bases of the junction left unmatched. The CDR3 is 17 residues long. Germline values: CDR1 MRHNA, CDR2 SNTAGT. The CDR3 here is CASLGGTGGTLNEKLFF. CDR3 DNA: TGTGCCAGCCTGGGTGGGACAGGGGGGACTCTGAATGAAAAACTGTTTTTT.

In its sample, this clone was seen once. The V gene is TRBV19, the J gene TRBJ2-1, with a weak D call TRBD2 (5 bases). Per the germline V gene, CDR1 is LNHDA and CDR2 is SQIVND (reference sequence). The CDR3 contains 12 residues. V dropped 3 bases and J dropped 9 bases, with 9 bases sitting between them. CDR3 bases: TGTGCCAGTAGTATGGAGCGGCGTGAGCAGTTCTTC. It translates to CASSMERREQFF.

This rearrangement joins TRBV2 to TRBJ2-3, with a weak D call TRBD2 (6 bases). Germline V lookup: CDR1 SNHLY, CDR2 FYNNEI. There are 15 residues in the CDR3. The ends were cut back, 6 bases at V and 3 bases at J, with 16 bases in the middle. The CDR3 DNA follows: TGTGCCAGCAGGAGCCTAGCGAGTGGGACAGATACGCAGTATTTT. This sequence encodes CASRSLASGTDTQYF.

This clone appeared a few times. This chain links TRBV4-2 with TRBJ1-2; D gene unclear. The CDR3 is 13 amino acids. V was pared by 2 bases and J by 8 bases, with 12 bases between. Per germline, CDR1 LGHNA and CDR2 YNFKEQ. CDR3 bases: TGTGCCAGCAGCCAAAGAGGGCCGGGCGGCTACACCTTC. Protein product: CASSQRGPGGYTF.